This T cell receptor beta chain was recovered during a study of blood T cell repertoires in COVID-19. Whole-study context: PBMCs, B-cell-depleted T cells, or T cells provided the cDNA or gDNA that made up the material.

This CDR3 contains 14 residues. V shed 8 bases and J 7 bases; nucleotides not matched to a gene: 14. The germline CDR1 and CDR2 sequences are SQVTM and ANQGSEA. Authors' data handling: Amplification of reference gene primers provided the estimated nucleated cell counts. Clones were read by immunoSEQ multiplex PCR, and TCRdb kept only the in-frame ones, dropping some. From that table come the V and J calls and clone size; the DNA was used to work out D and trimming. The sample lists tens of thousands of clones; 87% were seen once. The chain carries TRBV29-1 and TRBJ2-1; TRBD2 matches 7 bases. This TCR derives from a woman aged 45-59 years with acute or convalescent COVID-19. The sample consisted of peripheral blood. The CDR3 bases are TGCAGCACCGGAGGGGCGGGAGCTCGAAATGAGCAGTTCTTC. Amino acid sequence: CSTGGAGARNEQFF.